A single T cell receptor (beta chain) is shown here with its context. The antigen is not known. The data are from a study of T cell responses to AZD1222 COVID-19 vaccine. Study findings and constraints: Every sample of the repertoires postdated the peak T cell response. The donor cohort was predominantly white British with a female majority, and clonal diversity may have been underestimated. Unmutated regions of variants are reportedly targeted by nearly half of spike-specific TCRs.

TCRdb's copy holds only in-frame clones and misses some; the assay was immunoSEQ multiplex PCR. The sample shows approximately 140,000 clones, 75% to 90% of them seen only once. Second-dose intervals near 4 or 12 weeks were combined. This specimen consisted of peripheral blood, obtained 28 days after the second AZD1222 dose. The sequence derives from an adult who received the AZD1222 COVID-19 vaccine.

CDR3 nucleotides: TGTGCCAGCAGCCAAGGGACAGGGGGCTCTTCACCCCTCCACTTT. This gives the protein CASSQGTGGSSPLHF. The chain employs TRBV4-2 and TRBJ1-6, with 11 bases aligning to TRBD1. The ends lost 1 base at V and 9 bases at J; junction bases unmatched: 2. The germline CDR1 and CDR2 sequences are LGHNA and YNFKEQ. The length of the CDR3 is 15 residues.